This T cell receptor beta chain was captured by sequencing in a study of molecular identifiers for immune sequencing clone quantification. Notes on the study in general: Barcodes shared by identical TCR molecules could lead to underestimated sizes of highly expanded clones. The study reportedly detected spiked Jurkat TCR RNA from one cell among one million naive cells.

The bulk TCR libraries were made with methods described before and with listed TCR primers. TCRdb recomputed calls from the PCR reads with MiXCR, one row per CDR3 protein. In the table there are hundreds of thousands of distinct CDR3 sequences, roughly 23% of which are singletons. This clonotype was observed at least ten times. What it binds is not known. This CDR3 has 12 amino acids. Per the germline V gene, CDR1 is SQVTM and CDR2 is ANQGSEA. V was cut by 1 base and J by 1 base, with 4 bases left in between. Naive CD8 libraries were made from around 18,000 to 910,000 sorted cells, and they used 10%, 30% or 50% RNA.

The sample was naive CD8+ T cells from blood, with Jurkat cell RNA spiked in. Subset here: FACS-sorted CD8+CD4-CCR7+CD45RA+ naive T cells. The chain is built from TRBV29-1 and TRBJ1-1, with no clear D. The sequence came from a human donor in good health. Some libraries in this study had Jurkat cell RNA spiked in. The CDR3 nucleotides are TGCAGCGTTGAAGGGGCGAACACTGAAGCTTTCTTT. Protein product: CSVEGANTEAFF.